The 3 T cell receptor beta chains reported below all come from one sample, sequenced in a study of OX40 agonist ivuxolimab in advanced cancers. TCRdb's table, derived via immunoSEQ multiplex PCR, lists solely in-frame clones and lacks some. The sample lists tens of thousands of clones, around 91% occurring once. The sequenced sample was CD4+ or CD8+ T cells sorted from blood, obtained in a trial of the OX40 agonist ivuxolimab. The receptors derive from an adult with an advanced solid tumor such as melanoma, head and neck, liver or kidney cancer.

The CDR3 here is CASSPYQAEAFF. CDR3 nucleotide sequence: TGTGCCAGCAGTCCCTATCAGGCTGAAGCTTTCTTT. The V call is TRBV7-6, the J call TRBJ1-1; D is uncertain. V dropped 6 bases and J dropped 6 bases, with 11 bases sitting between them. This CDR3 comprises 12 residues. Per germline, CDR1 SGHVS and CDR2 FNYEAQ.

The chain joins TRBV12-5 to TRBJ1-5; possible D gene TRBD1, 6 bases. Looked up from germline, CDR1 is LGHNT and CDR2 is FRNRAP. The CDR3 totals 16 residues. V lost 5 bases and J lost 2, with 16 bases in between. The CDR3 region is CASGPQYRVGNQPQHF. In nucleotides, the CDR3 is TGTGCTAGTGGTCCACAATACAGGGTGGGCAATCAGCCCCAGCATTTT.

The rearrangement uses TRBV5-4 and TRBJ2-3; 8 bases line up with TRBD2. The V segment lost 1 base and the J segment 1 base; nucleotides outside the gene matches: 5. The V gene's germline CDR1 is SGHNT and CDR2 YYREEE (reference sequence). CDR3 length equals 16 residues. DNA of the CDR3: TGTGCCAGCAGCTTGCTGACGACTAGCGGCACAGATACGCAGTATTTT. This sequence encodes CASSLLTTSGTDTQYF. Drawing the rest from reference TRBV5-4 and TRBJ2-3, the complete variable domain is ETGVTQSPTHLIKTRGQQVTLRCSSQSGHNTVSWYQQALGQGPQFIFQYYREEENGRGNFPPRFSGLQFPNYSSELNVNALELDDSALYLCASSLLTTSGTDTQYFGPGTRLTVL.